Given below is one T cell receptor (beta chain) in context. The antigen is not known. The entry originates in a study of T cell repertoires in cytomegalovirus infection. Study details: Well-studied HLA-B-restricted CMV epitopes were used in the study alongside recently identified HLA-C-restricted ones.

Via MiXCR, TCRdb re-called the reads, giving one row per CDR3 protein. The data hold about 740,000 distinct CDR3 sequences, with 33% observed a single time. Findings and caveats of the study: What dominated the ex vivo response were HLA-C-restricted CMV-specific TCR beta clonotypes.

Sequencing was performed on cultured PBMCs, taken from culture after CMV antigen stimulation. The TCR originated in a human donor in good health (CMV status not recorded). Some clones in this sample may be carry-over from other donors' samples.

This CDR3 is CASSPRGHYQETQYF. The CDR3 DNA sequence: TGTGCCAGCAGCCCAAGGGGCCACTACCAAGAGACCCAGTACTTC. The V call is TRBV28, the J call TRBJ2-5, with D possibly matching TRBD1 (5 bases). Germline loops: CDR1 MDHEN, CDR2 SYDVKM. Trimming removed 6 bases at V and 0 bases at J, with 14 bases between. The CDR3 contains 15 residues.